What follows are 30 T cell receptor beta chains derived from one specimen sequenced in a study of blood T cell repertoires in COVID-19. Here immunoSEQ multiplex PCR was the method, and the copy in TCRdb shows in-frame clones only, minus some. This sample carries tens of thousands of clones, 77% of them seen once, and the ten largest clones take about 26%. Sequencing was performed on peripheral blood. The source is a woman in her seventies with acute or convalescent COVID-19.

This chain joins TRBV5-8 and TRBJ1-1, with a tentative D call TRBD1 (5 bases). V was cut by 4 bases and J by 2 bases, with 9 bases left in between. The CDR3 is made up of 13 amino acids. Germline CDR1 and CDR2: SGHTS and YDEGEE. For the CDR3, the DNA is TGTGCCAGCAGCACGGACATTAACACTGAAGCTTTCTTT. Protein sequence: CASSTDINTEAFF.

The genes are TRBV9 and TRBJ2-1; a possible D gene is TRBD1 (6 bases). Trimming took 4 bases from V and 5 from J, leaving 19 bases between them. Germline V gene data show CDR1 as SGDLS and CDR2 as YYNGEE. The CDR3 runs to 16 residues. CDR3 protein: CASSPTRDIRDNEQFF. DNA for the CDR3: TGTGCCAGCAGCCCGACTCGGGACATAAGGGACAATGAGCAGTTCTTC.

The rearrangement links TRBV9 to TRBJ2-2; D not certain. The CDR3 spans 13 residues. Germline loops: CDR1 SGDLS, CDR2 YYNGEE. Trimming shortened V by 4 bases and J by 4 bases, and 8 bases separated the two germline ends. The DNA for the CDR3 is TGTGCCAGCAGCTCTCGGGTCACCGGGGAGCTGTTTTTT. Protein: CASSSRVTGELFF.

The CDR3 DNA is TGCGCCAGCAGCCAATGGCAGCGGGAGACCCAGTACTTC. Its translation is CASSQWQRETQYF. The genes are TRBV4-1 and TRBJ2-5, with a possible D match to TRBD2 (5 bases). The CDR3 has 13 amino acids. V lost 2 bases, J lost 5 bases, and 9 bases lay in between. CDR1 is MGHRA, CDR2 YSYEKL, per germline.

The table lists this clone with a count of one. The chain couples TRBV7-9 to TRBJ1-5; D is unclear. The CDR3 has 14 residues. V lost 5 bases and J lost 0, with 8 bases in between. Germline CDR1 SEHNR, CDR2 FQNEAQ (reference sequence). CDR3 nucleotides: TGTGCCAGCAGCCTCGGGTATAGCAATCAGCCCCAGCATTTT. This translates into CASSLGYSNQPQHF.

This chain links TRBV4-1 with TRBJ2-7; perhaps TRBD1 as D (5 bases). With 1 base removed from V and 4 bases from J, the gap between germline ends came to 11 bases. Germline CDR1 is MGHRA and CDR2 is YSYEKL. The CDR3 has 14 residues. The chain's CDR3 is CASSQGVRAYEQYF. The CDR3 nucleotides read TGCGCCAGCAGCCAAGGAGTCAGGGCATACGAGCAGTACTTC.

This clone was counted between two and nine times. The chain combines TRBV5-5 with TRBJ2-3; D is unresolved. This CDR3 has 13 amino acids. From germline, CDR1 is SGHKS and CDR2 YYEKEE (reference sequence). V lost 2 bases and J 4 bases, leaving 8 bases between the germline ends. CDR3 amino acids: CASSFTVPDTQYF. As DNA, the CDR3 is TGTGCCAGCAGCTTTACGGTCCCAGATACGCAGTATTTT.

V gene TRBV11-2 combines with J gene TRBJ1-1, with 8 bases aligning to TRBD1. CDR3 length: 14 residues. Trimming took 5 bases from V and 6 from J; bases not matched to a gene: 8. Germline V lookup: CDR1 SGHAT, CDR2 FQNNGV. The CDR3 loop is CASSPRTGTAEAFF. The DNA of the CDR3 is TGTGCCAGCAGCCCCCGGACAGGGACGGCTGAAGCTTTCTTT.

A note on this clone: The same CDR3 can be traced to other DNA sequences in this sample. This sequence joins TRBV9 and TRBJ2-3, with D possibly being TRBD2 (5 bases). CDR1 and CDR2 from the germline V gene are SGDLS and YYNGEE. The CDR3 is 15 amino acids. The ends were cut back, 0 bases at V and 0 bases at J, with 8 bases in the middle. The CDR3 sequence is CASSVAGVSTDTQYF. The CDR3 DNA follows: TGTGCCAGCAGCGTAGCCGGGGTAAGCACAGATACGCAGTATTTT.

The CDR3 DNA reads TGTGCCAGCAATAACCAGGGATCGAGCAATCAGCCCCAGCATTTT. Translating gives CASNNQGSSNQPQHF. The rearrangement links TRBV28 to TRBJ1-5, with a tentative D call TRBD1 (5 bases). This CDR3 is built from 15 residues. Germline lookup yields CDR1 MDHEN and CDR2 SYDVKM. V was shortened by 7 bases and J by 1 base, with 14 bases between the two germline ends. The full variable domain, rest sourced from reference TRBV28 and TRBJ1-5, is DVKVTQSSRYLVKRTGEKVFLECVQDMDHENMFWYRQDPGLGLRLIYFSYDVKMKEKGDIPEGYSVSREKKERFSLILESASTNQTSMYLCASNNQGSSNQPQHFGDGTRLSIL.

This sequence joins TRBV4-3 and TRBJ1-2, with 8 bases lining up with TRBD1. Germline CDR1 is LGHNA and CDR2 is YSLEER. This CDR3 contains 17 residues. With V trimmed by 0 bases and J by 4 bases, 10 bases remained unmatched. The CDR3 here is CASSQDARTGIIYGYTF. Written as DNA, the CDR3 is TGCGCCAGCAGCCAAGATGCCCGGACAGGGATTATCTATGGCTACACCTTC.

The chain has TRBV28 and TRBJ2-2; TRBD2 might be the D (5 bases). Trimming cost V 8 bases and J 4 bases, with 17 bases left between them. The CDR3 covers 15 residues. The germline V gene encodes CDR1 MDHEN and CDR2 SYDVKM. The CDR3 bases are TGTGCCAGCTTGAAAGAAGGAGAGGGCACCGGGGAGCTGTTTTTT. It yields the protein CASLKEGEGTGELFF.

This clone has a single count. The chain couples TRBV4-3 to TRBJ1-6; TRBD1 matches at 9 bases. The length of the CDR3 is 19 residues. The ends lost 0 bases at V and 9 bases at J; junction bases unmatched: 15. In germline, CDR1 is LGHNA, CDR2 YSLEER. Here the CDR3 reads CASSQDLFTGGSFASPLHF. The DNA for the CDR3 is TGCGCCAGCAGCCAAGATTTATTCACAGGGGGCAGTTTTGCTTCACCCCTCCACTTT.

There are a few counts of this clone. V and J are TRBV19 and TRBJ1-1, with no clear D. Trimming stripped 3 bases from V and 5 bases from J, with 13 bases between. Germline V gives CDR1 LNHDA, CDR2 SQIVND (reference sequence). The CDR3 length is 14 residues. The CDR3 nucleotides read TGTGCCAGTAGTATGGGTGCGGTGAGGACTGAAGCTTTCTTT. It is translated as CASSMGAVRTEAFF.

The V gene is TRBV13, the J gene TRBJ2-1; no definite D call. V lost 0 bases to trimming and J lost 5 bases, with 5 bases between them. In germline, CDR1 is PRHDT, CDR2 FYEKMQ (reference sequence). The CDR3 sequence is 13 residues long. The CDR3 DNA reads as TGTGCCAGCAGCTTAGGCAGAAACAATGAGCAGTTCTTC. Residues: CASSLGRNNEQFF.

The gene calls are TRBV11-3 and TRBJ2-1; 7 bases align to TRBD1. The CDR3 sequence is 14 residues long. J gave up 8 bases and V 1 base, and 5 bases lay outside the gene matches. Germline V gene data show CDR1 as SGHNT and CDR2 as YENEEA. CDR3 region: CASSLGYRGDEQFF. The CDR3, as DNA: TGTGCCAGCAGCTTAGGATACAGGGGTGATGAGCAGTTCTTC. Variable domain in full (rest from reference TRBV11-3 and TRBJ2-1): EAGVVQSPRYKIIEKKQPVAFWCNPISGHNTLYWYLQNLGQGPELLIRYENEEAVDDSQLPKDRFSAERLKGVDSTLKIQPAELGDSAVYLCASSLGYRGDEQFFGPGTRLTVL.

The DNA for the CDR3 is TGTGCCACCAGCAGTGGGACAGCAGCTAACTATGGCTACACCTTC. It translates to CATSSGTAANYGYTF. The chain links TRBV15 to TRBJ1-2, with 7 nucleotides matching TRBD1. The CDR3 runs 15 residues. Germline V gene sequence: CDR1 LNHNV, CDR2 YYDKDF (reference sequence). Trimming at V came to 3 bases and at J to 0 bases, leaving 4 bases not matched to a gene.

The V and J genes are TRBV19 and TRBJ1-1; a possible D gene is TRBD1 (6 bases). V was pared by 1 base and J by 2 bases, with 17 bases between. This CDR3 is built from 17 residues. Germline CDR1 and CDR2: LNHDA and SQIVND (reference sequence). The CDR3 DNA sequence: TGTGCCAGTAGTATAGGAGGGGGAAGGACATCAAACACTGAAGCTTTCTTT. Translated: CASSIGGGRTSNTEAFF.

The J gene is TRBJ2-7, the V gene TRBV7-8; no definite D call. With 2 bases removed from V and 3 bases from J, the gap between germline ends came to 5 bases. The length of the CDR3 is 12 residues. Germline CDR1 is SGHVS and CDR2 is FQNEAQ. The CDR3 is CASSLYNYEQYF. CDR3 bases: TGTGCCAGCAGCTTATACAACTACGAGCAGTACTTC.

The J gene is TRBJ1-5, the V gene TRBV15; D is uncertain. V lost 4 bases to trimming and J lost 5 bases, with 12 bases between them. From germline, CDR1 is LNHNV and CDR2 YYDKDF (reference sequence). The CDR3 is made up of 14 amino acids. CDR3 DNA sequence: TGTGCCACCAGCAAAGGACTGGGTTATCAGCCCCAGCATTTT. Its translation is CATSKGLGYQPQHF.

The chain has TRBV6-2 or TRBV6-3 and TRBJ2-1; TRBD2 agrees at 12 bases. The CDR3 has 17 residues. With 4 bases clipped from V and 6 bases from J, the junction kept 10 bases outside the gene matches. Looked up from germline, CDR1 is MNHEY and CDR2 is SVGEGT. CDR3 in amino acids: CASSFLAGGIGANEQFF. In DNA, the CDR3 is TGTGCCAGCAGTTTTCTAGCGGGAGGGATTGGGGCCAATGAGCAGTTCTTC.

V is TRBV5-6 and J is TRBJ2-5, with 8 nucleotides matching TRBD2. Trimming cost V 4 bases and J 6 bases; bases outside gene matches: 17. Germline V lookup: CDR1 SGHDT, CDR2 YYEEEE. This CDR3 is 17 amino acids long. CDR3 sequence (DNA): TGTGCCAGCAGCCTCTACTCCGGGACTAGGACCCCGAAGACCCAGTACTTC. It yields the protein CASSLYSGTRTPKTQYF. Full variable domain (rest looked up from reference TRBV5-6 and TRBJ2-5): DAGVTQSPTHLIKTRGQQVTLRCSPKSGHDTVSWYQQALGQGPQFIFQYYEEEERQRGNFPDRFSGHQFPNYSSELNVNALLLGDSALYLCASSLYSGTRTPKTQYFGPGTRLLVL.

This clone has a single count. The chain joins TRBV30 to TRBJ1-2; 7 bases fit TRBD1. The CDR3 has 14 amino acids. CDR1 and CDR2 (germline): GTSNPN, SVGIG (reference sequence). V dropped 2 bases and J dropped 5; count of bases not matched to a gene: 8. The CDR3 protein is CAWSRGQLSYGYTF. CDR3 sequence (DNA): TGTGCCTGGAGTCGGGGACAGCTGTCATATGGCTACACCTTC.

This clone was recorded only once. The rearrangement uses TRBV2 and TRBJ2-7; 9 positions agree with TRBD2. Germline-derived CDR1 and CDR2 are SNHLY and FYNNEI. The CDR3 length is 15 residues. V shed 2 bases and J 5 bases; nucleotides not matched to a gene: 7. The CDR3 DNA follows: TGTGCCAGCAGTGAAATGCCGGGACTAGCTAACGAGCAGTACTTC. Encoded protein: CASSEMPGLANEQYF. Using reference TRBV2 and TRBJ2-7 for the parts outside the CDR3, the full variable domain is EPEVTQTPSHQVTQMGQEVILRCVPISNHLYFYWYRQILGQKVEFLVSFYNNEISEKSEIFDDQFSVERPDGSNFTLKIRSTKLEDSAMYFCASSEMPGLANEQYFGPGTRLTVT.

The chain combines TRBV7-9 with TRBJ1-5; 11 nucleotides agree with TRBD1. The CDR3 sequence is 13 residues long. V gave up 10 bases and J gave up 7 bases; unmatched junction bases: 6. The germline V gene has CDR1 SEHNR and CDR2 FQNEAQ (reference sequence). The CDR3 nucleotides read TGTGCCATCCAGAGGACAGGGGGCCAGCCCCAGCATTTT. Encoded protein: CAIQRTGGQPQHF.

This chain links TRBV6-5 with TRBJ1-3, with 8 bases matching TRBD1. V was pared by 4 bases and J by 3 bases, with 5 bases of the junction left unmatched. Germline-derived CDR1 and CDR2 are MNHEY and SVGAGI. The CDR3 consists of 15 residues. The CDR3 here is CASSSSGGGGNTIYF. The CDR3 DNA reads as TGTGCCAGCAGTTCCTCAGGGGGCGGTGGAAACACCATATATTTT.

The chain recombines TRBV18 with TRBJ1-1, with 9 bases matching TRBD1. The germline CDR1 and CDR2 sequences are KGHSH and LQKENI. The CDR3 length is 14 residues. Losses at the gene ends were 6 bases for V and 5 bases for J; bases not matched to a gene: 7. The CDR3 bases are TGTGCCAGCTCGGCCGGGACAGGGATGACTGAAGCTTTCTTT. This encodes CASSAGTGMTEAFF.

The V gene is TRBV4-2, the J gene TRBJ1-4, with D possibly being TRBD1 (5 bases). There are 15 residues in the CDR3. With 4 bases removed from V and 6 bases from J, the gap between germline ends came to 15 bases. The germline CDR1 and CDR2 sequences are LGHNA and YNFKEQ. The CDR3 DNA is TGTGCCAGCAGCCCCGACGGCAGGGAGGATGAAAAACTGTTTTTT. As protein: CASSPDGREDEKLFF.

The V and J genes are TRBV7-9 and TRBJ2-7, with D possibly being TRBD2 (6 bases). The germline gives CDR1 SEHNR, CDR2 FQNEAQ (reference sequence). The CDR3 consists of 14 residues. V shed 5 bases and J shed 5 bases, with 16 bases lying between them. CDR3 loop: CASSPMGGSDEQYF. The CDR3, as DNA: TGTGCCAGCAGCCCCATGGGGGGTAGCGACGAGCAGTACTTC.

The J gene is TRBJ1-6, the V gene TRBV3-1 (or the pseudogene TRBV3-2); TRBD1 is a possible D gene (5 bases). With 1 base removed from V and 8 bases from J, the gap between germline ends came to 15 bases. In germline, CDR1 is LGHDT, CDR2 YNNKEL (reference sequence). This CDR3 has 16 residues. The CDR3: CASSQGWGQSHSPLHF. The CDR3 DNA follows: TGTGCCAGCAGCCAAGGTTGGGGCCAGAGTCATTCACCCCTCCACTTT.